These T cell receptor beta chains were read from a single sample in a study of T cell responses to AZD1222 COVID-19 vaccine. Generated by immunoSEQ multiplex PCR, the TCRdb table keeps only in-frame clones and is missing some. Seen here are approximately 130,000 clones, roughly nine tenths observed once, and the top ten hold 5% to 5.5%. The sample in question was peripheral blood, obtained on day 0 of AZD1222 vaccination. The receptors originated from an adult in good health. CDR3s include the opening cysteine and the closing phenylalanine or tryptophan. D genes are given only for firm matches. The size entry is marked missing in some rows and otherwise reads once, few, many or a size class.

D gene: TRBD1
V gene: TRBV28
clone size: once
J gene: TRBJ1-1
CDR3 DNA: TGTGCCAGCAGTTTAGGGGACAGGAACAGTGCTGAAGCTTTCTTT
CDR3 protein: CASSLGDRNSAEAFF

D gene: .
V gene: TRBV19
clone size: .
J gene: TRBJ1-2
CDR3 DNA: TGTGCCAGTAGTATAAGACAGGAACCTGTCTATGGCTACACCTTC
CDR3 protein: CASSIRQEPVYGYTF

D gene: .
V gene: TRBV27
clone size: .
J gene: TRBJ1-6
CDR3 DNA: TGTGCCAGCAGTTTACCGACCGGTTCACCCCTCCACTTT
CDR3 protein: CASSLPTGSPLHF

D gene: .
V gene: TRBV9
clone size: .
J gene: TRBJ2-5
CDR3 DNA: TGTGCCAGCAGCGTAGAGGGATGGAAGACCCAGTACTTC
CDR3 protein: CASSVEGWKTQYF

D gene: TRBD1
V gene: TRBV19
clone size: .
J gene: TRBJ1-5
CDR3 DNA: TGTGCCAGTAGTATGACCAGGGGGCAATGGCAGCCCCAGCATTTT
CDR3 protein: CASSMTRGQWQPQHF

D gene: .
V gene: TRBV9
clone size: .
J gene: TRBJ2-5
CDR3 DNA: TGTGCCAGCAGCCTAGGTCCCGACCTCGCGAGAGAGACCCAGTACTTC
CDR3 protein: CASSLGPDLARETQYF

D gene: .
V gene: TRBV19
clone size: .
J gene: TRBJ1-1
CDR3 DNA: TGTGCCAGTAGAACGGGGCAGGCTGACACTGAAGCTTTCTTT
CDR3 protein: CASRTGQADTEAFF

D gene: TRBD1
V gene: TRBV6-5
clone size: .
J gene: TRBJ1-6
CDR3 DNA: TGTGCCAGCAGTTACTCCTCAGGGGGGAATTCACCCCTCCACTTT
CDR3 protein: CASSYSSGGNSPLHF

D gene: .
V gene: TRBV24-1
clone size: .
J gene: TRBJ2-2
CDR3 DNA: TGTGCCACCAGTGATATACCCAACCCCCAGCAGCCGAACACCGGGGAGCTGTTTTTT
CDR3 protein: CATSDIPNPQQPNTGELFF

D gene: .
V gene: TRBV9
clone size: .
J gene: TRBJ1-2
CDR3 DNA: TGTGCCAGCAGCGTAGGCTCGTTGGGCGGCTACACCTTC
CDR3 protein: CASSVGSLGGYTF

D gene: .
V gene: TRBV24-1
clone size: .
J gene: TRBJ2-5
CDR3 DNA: TGTTCAGGGAAAGAGACCCAGTACTTC
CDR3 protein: CSGKETQYF

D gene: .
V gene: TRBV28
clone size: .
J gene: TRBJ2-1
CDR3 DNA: TGTGCCAGCAGTTTGAGGGACCCCCGGGGGTATGAGCAGTTCTTC
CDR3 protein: CASSLRDPRGYEQFF

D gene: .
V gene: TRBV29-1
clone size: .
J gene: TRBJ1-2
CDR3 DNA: TGCAGCGCCGGGGATGGCTATGGCTACACCTTC
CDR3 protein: CSAGDGYGYTF

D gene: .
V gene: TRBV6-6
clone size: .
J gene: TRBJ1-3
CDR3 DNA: TGTGCCAGCACTCAAAGCCGTGGAAACACCATATATTTT
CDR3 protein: CASTQSRGNTIYF

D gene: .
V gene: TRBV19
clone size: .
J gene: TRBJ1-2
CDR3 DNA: TGTGCCAGTTTCAGGGCTAACTATGGCTACACCTTC
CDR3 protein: CASFRANYGYTF

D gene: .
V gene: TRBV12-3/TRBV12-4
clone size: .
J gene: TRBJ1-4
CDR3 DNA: TGTGCCACCTTAGACGAAAAACTGTTTTTT
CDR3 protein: CATLDEKLFF

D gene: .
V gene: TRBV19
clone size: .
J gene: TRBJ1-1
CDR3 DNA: TGTGCCAGTAGTATACTCATGGGGAGCACTGAAGCTTTCTTT
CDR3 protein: CASSILMGSTEAFF

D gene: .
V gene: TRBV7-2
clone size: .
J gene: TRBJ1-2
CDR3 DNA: TGTGCCAGCAGCTTAAATTCGGGGGCGGTGAACTATGGCTACACCTTC
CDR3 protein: CASSLNSGAVNYGYTF

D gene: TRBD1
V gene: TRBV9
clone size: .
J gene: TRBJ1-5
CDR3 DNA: TGTGCCAGCAGAGTACAGGGGGTTGCGGGCAAGAATCAGCCCCAGCATTTT
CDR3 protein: CASRVQGVAGKNQPQHF

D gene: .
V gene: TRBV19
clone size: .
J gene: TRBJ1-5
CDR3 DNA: TGTGCCAGTAGTATCTACGCCGGGCCAAGGGTCACTCAGCCCCAGCATTTT
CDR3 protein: CASSIYAGPRVTQPQHF

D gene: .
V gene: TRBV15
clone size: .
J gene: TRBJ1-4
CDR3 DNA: TGTGCCACCAGCACCAGGGTGGGAGATGAAAAACTGTTTTTT
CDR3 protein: CATSTRVGDEKLFF

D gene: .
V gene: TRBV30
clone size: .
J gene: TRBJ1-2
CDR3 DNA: TGTGCCTGGGTTCCCGGATTCATGAACTATGGCTACACCTTC
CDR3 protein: CAWVPGFMNYGYTF

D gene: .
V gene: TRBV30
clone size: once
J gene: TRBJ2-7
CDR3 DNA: TGTGCCTGGAGCGCCCAGTTGAGGGCCGAGCAGTACTTC
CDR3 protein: CAWSAQLRAEQYF

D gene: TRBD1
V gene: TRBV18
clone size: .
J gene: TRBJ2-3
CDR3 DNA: TGTGCCAGCACACCGGGGACAGGGGGTCTCACAGATACGCAGTATTTT
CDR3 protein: CASTPGTGGLTDTQYF

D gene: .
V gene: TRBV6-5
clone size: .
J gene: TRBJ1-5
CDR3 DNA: TGTGCCAGCGGGGCCCTCAATCAGCCCCAGCATTTT
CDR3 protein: CASGALNQPQHF

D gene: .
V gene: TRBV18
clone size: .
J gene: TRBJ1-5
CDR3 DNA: TGTGCCAGCTCACCAGGGTACAGGGAAAATCAGCCCCAGCATTTT
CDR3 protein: CASSPGYRENQPQHF

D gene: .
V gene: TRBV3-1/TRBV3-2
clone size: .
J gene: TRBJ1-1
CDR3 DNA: TGTGCCAGCAGAAATTTCAGGAACACTGAAGCTTTCTTT
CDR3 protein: CASRNFRNTEAFF

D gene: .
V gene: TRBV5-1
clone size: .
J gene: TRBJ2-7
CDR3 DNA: TGCGCCAGCAGCTTGGACGGGTCTAGTTTTTGGGAGCAGTACTTC
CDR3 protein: CASSLDGSSFWEQYF

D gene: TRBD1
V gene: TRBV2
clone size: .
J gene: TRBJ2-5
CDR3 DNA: TGTGCCAGCAGTCGGGACAGGGATGAGACCCAGTACTTC
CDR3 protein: CASSRDRDETQYF

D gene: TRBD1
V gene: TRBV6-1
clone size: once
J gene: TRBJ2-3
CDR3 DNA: TGTGCCAGCAGTGGTTTCGGGACAGGGGGCGCTGAGACGCAGTATTTT
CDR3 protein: CASSGFGTGGAETQYF

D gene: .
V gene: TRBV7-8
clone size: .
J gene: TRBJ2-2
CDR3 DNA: TGTGCCAGCGAATACAACAGGGCGGGGGACACCGGGGAGCTGTTTTTT
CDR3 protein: CASEYNRAGDTGELFF

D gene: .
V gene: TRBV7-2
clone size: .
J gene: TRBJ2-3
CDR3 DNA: TGTGCCAGCAGCTTAATACCAGCCGGGGTGACGGATACGCAGTATTTT
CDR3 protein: CASSLIPAGVTDTQYF

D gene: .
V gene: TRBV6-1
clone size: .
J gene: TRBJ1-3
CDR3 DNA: TGTGCCAGCAGTGAAACCTCTGGAAACACCATATATTTT
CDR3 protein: CASSETSGNTIYF

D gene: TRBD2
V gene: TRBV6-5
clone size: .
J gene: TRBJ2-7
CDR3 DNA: TGTGCCAGCGCTAGCGGGACTAGCGTGACCTACGAGCAGTACTTC
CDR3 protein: CASASGTSVTYEQYF

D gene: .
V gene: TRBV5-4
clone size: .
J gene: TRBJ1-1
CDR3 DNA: TGTGCCAGCAGCTTGGGAGTCGGGGTCACTGAAGCTTTCTTT
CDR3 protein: CASSLGVGVTEAFF

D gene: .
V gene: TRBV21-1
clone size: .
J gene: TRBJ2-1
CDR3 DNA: TGTGCCAGCAAAAAAGGCAGGACCCCCTACAATGAGCAGTTCTTC
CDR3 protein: CASKKGRTPYNEQFF

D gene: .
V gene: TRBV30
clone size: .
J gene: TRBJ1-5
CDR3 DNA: TGTGCCTGGAGTCTTGGGAATCAGCCCCAGCATTTT
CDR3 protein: CAWSLGNQPQHF

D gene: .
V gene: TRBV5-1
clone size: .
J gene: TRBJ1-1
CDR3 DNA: TGCGCCAGCAGCTTAGACAACATGAACACTGAAGCTTTCTTT
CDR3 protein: CASSLDNMNTEAFF

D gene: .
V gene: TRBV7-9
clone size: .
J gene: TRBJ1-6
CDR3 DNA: TGTGCCAGCTCTTGGGGGGGTGTTAAATCACCCCTCCACTTT
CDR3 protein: CASSWGGVKSPLHF

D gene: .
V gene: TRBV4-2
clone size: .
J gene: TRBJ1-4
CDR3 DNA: TGTGCCAGCAGCCGGGATCTCCGAAATGAAAAACTGTTTTTT
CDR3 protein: CASSRDLRNEKLFF

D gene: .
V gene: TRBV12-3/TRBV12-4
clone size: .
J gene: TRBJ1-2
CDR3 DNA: TGTGCCAGCAGCCCAAAAGGGAGCTATGGCTACACCTTC
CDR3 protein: CASSPKGSYGYTF

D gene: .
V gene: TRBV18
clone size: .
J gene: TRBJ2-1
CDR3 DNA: TGTGCCAGCTCACCCCGGGGGGCCACCTACAATGAGCAGTTCTTC
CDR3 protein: CASSPRGATYNEQFF

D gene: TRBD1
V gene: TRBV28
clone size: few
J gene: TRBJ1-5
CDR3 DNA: TGTGCCAGTACCACAGGGGGAAGTCAGCCCCAGCATTTT
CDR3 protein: CASTTGGSQPQHF

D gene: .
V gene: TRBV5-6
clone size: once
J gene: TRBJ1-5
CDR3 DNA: TGTGCCAGCAGCTTCGGGGGGACCGGTCGGAATCAGCCCCAGCATTTT
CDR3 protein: CASSFGGTGRNQPQHF

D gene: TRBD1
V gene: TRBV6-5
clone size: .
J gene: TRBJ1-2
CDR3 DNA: TGTGCCAGCACCCTACGACAGGGGGATAACTATGGCTACACCTTC
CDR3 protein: CASTLRQGDNYGYTF

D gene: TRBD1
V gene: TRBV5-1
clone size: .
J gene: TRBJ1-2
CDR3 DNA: TGCGCCAGCAGCTACCAGGGGGCAGAGGATGGCTACACCTTC
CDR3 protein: CASSYQGAEDGYTF

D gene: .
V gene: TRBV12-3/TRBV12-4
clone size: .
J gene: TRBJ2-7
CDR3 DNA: TGTGCCAGCAGTACAGGCTACGAGCAGTACTTC
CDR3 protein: CASSTGYEQYF

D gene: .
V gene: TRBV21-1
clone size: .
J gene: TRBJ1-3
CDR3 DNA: TGTGCCAGCAGCAAAGGGGACAGGGTCTTCTCTGGAAACACCATATATTTT
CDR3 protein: CASSKGDRVFSGNTIYF